This TCR beta chain was identified in a study of cytomegalovirus exposure and HLA in healthy donors. Background on the study: Early released data comprised some 85 million unique TCRs from HLA-typed donors. Study findings and constraints: V segments that were indistinguishable, TRBV6-2 and TRBV6-3 among them, were omitted from analysis. For most TCR beta V segments, an earlier analysis put the productive rate at about 87% or about 30% of the time.

For this clone: The target antigen is unknown.

The PCR ran on 60 Vbeta and 13 Jbeta primers. The method was immunoSEQ multiplex PCR; TCRdb's version includes in-frame clones alone and lacks a portion of them. In the table there are roughly 200,000 clones, roughly 85% of which are singletons. Looked up from germline, CDR1 is SQVTM and CDR2 is ANQGSEA. This CDR3 is built from 14 residues. V lost 5 bases, J lost 5 bases, and 16 bases lay in between. This TCR derives from a woman in her forties or fifties in good health and CMV-seronegative. The rearrangement joins TRBV29-1 to TRBJ2-1; D is possibly TRBD2 (6 bases). Sequenced input: PBMCs. CDR3 in amino acids: CSVRLALIDNEQFF. CDR3 coding DNA: TGCAGCGTTCGTCTAGCGTTAATAGACAATGAGCAGTTCTTC.